The text below deals with one T cell receptor beta chain. This clone appeared a single time. The antigen it recognizes is unknown. No qualities accompany the bases; no much larger clone lies one base away. This record comes from a study of chemoradiotherapy in HPV16-positive cancers (dated by TCRdb to 2022 to 2024). Background on the whole study: Candidate HPV-specific T-cell clones and common TCR motifs were defined through functional T-cell assays on cells from a couple of HPV16-positive patients. The study asked whether T-cell immunity to the HPV oncoproteins E6 and E7 changes during chemoradiotherapy and whether this immunity affects survival. Next, the candidate HPV-specific TCRs and motifs were followed in TCR repertoires from over 85 patients with HPV-related cancers.

Repertoires were sampled multiple times during chemoradiotherapy, which allowed clonal expansion in the tumor microenvironment to be followed. From the cysteine up to the phenylalanine, the CDR3 has a length of 14 residues. CDR3 DNA is the only sequence kept; it has 42 bases, read in frame from the first base. CDR1 and CDR2, looked up from the germline V gene, are MDHEN and SYDVKM. V loses 5 bases, J loses 1 base, and the germline ends lie 9 bases apart. Study-wide conclusions, independent of this receptor: Expansion of candidate HPV-specific clones and E7-related TCR motifs was observed in the tumor microenvironment during treatment, whereas no such expansion was observed for non-HPV-specific T cells. Among HPV16-positive patients, expansion of HPV-responsive T cells during chemoradiotherapy was associated with better recurrence-free survival. The survival association was reported for HPV16-positive patients, and the functional definition of HPV-specific T cells was derived from only two HPV16-positive patients.

The method was the immunoSEQ multiplex PCR assay. The table was pulled from immuneACCESS by TCRdb, which kept in-frame rearrangements only. Such tables lose some clones; where checked, under half of the loss comes from unresolved V genes, and the rest has no known cause. The sample records about 8,000 clones, around three quarters of which are singletons. Of the sample, more than 6.5% is held by the ten largest clones. The source is a human donor with HPV-associated anogenital cancer. Sampling was done from a patient who underwent chemoradiotherapy. The chain employs TRBV28 and TRBJ1-5, with an unclear D gene assignment. CDR3 loop: CASSPRGSNQPQHF. The DNA sequence is TGTGCCAGCAGTCCTCGTGGGAGCAATCAGCCCCAGCATTTT. With all but the CDR3 taken from the reference TRBV28 and TRBJ1-5 genes, the full variable domain is: DVKVTQSSRYLVKRTGEKVFLECVQDMDHENMFWYRQDPGLGLRLIYFSYDVKMKEKGDIPEGYSVSREKKERFSLILESASTNQTSMYLCASSPRGSNQPQHFGDGTRLSIL.